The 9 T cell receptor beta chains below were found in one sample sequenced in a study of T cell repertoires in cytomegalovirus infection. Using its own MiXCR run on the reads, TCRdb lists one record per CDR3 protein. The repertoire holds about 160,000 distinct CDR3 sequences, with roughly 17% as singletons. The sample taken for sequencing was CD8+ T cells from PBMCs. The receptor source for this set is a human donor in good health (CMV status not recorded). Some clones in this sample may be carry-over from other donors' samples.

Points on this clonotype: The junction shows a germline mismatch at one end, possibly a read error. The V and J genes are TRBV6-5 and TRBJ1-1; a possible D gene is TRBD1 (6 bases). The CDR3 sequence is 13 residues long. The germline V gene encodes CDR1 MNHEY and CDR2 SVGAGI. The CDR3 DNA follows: TGTGTCAGCGAACGGGGGGCAGGGACTGAAGCTTTCTTT. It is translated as CVSERGAGTEAFF.

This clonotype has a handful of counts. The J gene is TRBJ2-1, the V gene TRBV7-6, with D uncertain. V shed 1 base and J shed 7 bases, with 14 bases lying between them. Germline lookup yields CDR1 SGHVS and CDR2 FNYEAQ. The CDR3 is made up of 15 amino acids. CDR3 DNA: TGTGCCAGCAGCTTAGGGGCTTACGTGTCGAATGAGCAGTTCTTC. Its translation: CASSLGAYVSNEQFF.

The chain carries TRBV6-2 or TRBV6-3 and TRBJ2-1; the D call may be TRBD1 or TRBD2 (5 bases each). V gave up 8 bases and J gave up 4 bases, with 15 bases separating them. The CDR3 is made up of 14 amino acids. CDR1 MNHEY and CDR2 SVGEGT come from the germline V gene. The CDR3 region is CASRRGAKYNEQFF. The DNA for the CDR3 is TGTGCCAGCCGTCGGGGCGCCAAATACAATGAGCAGTTCTTC.

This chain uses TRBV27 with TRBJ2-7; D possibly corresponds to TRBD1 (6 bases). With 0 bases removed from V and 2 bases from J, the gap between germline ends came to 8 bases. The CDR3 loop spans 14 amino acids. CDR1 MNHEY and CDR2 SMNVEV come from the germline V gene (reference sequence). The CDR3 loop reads CASSLSGAAYEQYF. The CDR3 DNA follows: TGTGCCAGCAGTTTATCGGGGGCGGCCTACGAGCAGTACTTC.

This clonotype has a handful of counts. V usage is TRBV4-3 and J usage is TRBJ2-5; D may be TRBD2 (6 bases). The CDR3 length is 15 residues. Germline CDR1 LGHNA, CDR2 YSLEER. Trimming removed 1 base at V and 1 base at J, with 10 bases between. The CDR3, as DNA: TGCGCCAGCAGCCAAGTTGCGGGGATCCAAGAGACCCAGTACTTC. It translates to CASSQVAGIQETQYF.

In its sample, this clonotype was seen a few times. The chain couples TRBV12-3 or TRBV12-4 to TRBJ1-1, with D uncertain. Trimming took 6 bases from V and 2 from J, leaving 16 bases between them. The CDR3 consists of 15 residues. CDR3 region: CASSPSVTANTEAFF. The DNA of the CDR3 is TGTGCCAGCAGCCCGTCCGTTACAGCTAACACTGAAGCTTTCTTT.

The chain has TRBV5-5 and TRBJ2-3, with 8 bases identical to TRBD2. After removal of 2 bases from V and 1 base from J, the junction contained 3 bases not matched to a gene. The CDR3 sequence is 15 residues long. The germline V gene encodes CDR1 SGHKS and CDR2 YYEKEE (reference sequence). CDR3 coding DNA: TGTGCCAGCAGCTTCGCGGGGGGCCGCACAGATACGCAGTATTTT. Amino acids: CASSFAGGRTDTQYF.

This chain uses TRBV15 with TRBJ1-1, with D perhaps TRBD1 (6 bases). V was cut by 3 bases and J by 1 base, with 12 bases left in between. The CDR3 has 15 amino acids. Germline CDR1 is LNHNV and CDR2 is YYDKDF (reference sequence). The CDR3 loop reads CATSSDGQSNTEAFF. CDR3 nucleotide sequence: TGTGCCACCAGCAGCGACGGACAGTCGAACACTGAAGCTTTCTTT.

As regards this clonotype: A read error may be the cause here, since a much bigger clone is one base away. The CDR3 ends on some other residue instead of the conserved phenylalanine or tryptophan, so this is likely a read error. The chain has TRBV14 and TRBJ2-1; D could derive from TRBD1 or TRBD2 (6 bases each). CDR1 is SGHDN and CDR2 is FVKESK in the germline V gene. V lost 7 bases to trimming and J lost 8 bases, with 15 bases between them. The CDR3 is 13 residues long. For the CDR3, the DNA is TGTGCCAGCACCGAAAGGGGGGAAGATGAGCAGTTCTTG. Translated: CASTERGEDEQFL.